This T cell receptor (beta chain) was recovered during a study of CD8 T cells in ankylosing spondylitis. Notes on the study in general: There was a TCR beta motif, made of eight highly homologous variants, that appeared characteristic of ankylosing spondylitis blood.

TCRdb re-called the 5' RACE reads through MiXCR, storing one row per CDR3 protein. The repertoire holds fewer than 450,000 distinct CDR3 sequences, 17% seen once, with approximately 1% in the top ten. This clonotype came up a few times. Its specificity is unknown. The CDR3 loop spans 14 amino acids. CDR1 and CDR2 from the germline V gene are DFQATT and SNEGSKA (reference sequence). Sequenced input: blood, either unsorted or a sorted T cell fraction (not recorded which). The TCR sequence derives from a male donor with ankylosing spondylitis. This sequence joins TRBV20-1 and TRBJ1-2; 7 bases align to TRBD1. CDR3 bases: TGCAGCCTACAGCACAGGGGCGGTGGCTATGGCTACACCTTC. Protein sequence: CSLQHRGGGYGYTF.